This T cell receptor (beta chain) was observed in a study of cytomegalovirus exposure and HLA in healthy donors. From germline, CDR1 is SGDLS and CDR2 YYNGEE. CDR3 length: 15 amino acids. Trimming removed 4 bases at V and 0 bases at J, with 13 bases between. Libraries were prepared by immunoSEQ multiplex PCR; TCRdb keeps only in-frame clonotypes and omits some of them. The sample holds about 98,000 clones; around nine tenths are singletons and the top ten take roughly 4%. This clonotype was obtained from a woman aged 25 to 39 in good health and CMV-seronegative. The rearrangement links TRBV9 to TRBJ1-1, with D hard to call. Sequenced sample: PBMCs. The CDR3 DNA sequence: TGTGCCAGCAGCTCCCGTATCAGTATGAACACTGAAGCTTTCTTT. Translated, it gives CASSSRISMNTEAFF. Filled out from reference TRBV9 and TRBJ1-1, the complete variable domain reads DSGVTQTPKHLITATGQRVTLRCSPRSGDLSVYWYQQSLDQGLQFLIQYYNGEERAKGNILERFSAQQFPDLHSELNLSSLELGDSALYFCASSSRISMNTEAFFGQGTRLTVV.